This TCR beta chain was captured by sequencing in a study of identical twins. CDR1 and CDR2 from the germline V gene are SEHNR and FQNEAQ (reference sequence). V lost 5 bases, J lost 4 bases, and 20 bases lay in between. CDR3 length: 17 residues. TCRdb used MiXCR to reprocess the 5' RACE reads, holding one entry per CDR3 protein. The repertoire includes about 210,000 distinct CDR3 sequences, roughly a tenth of them detected once, and about 5.5% sits in the top ten. The chain recombines TRBV7-9 with TRBJ2-2; D not certain. The sequencing sample was made of memory (CD45RO+) T cells sorted from blood. The receptor comes from a young woman in good health. CDR3 loop: CASSPKIFRSPTGELFF. The CDR3 nucleotides are TGTGCCAGCAGCCCAAAGATCTTCCGGAGCCCCACCGGGGAGCTGTTTTTT.